What follows are 27 T cell receptor beta chains derived from one specimen sequenced in a study of cytomegalovirus exposure and HLA in healthy donors. Use of 60 Vbeta and 13 Jbeta primers characterized the PCR. Using immunoSEQ multiplex PCR, the repertoire was profiled, and TCRdb retains in-frame clones only, with some absent. The sample has under 90,000 clones, around 68% seen once. Sample: PBMCs. These receptors were taken from a man aged 35 to 55 in good health and CMV-seropositive.

V gene TRBV4-1 combines with J gene TRBJ2-7, with TRBD1 matching over 7 bases. The junction had 3 bases not matched to a gene; V was cut back by 0 bases and J by 4 bases. The CDR3 is 14 amino acids. Germline assignment: CDR1 MGHRA and CDR2 YSYEKL. CDR3 sequence reads: CASSQDNRGYEQYF. The CDR3 bases are TGCGCCAGCAGCCAAGACAACAGGGGTTACGAGCAGTACTTC.

The CDR3 sequence is CASSLDRDTGELFF. The CDR3 DNA reads TGTGCCAGCAGCTTAGATCGAGACACCGGGGAGCTGTTTTTT. J is TRBJ2-2 and V is TRBV11-2; unclear D gene. Germline V lookup: CDR1 SGHAT, CDR2 FQNNGV. The CDR3 runs 14 residues. V lost 0 bases, J lost 3 bases, and 5 bases lay in between.

J is TRBJ2-7 and V is TRBV10-3, with a tentative D call TRBD1 (5 bases). V lost 7 bases and J 4 bases, leaving 17 bases between the germline ends. Germline V CDR1 and CDR2: ENHRY, SYGVKD. The CDR3 consists of 14 residues. CDR3 sequence (DNA): TGTGCCATCAATACTCAGGGTGTTGGGTACGAGCAGTACTTC. Protein product: CAINTQGVGYEQYF.

This rearrangement joins TRBV19 to TRBJ2-1, with 10 bases matching TRBD1. This CDR3 has 14 amino acids. V was pared by 3 bases and J by 7 bases, with 3 bases of the junction left unmatched. Germline V gives CDR1 LNHDA, CDR2 SQIVND (reference sequence). The DNA for the CDR3 is TGTGCCAGTAGTATCTGGGACAGGGGTAATGAGCAGTTCTTC. Its translation is CASSIWDRGNEQFF.

This chain uses TRBV11-1 with TRBJ2-7; TRBD1 matches at 7 bases. Germline V lookup: CDR1 SGHAT, CDR2 FQDESV (reference sequence). The V gene end was trimmed by 4 bases and the J gene end by 2 bases; junction bases not matched to a gene: 8. This CDR3 has 15 amino acids. The CDR3 bases are TGTGCCAGCAGCTCCCGACTCGGGACAGCCTACGAGCAGTACTTC. Amino acids: CASSSRLGTAYEQYF.

The chain combines TRBV2 with TRBJ2-7, with D perhaps TRBD1 (6 bases). Germline lookup yields CDR1 SNHLY and CDR2 FYNNEI. V shed 6 bases and J shed 2 bases, with 14 bases lying between them. The CDR3 contains 14 residues. CDR3 protein: CASSLQGFTYEQYF. The CDR3 bases are TGTGCCAGCAGCCTACAGGGATTTACCTACGAGCAGTACTTC.

There are a few counts of this clone. The chain employs TRBV5-5 and TRBJ1-1, with D possibly being TRBD1 (5 bases). The CDR3 length is 15 residues. Trimming took off 0 bases at V and 0 bases at J, with 9 bases between the two ends. Germline CDR1 and CDR2: SGHKS and YYEKEE (reference sequence). The CDR3 loop is CASSLAEQVNTEAFF. The CDR3 DNA sequence: TGTGCCAGCAGCTTGGCCGAACAGGTGAACACTGAAGCTTTCTTT. Drawing the rest from reference TRBV5-5 and TRBJ1-1, the complete variable domain is DAGVTQSPTHLIKTRGQQVTLRCSPISGHKSVSWYQQVLGQGPQFIFQYYEKEERGRGNFPDRFSARQFPNYSSELNVNALLLGDSALYLCASSLAEQVNTEAFFGQGTRLTVV.

This sequence joins TRBV19 and TRBJ2-1; tentatively, D is TRBD2 (5 bases). V was cut by 8 bases and J by 4 bases, with 21 bases left in between. The CDR3 runs 16 residues. The germline V gene encodes CDR1 LNHDA and CDR2 SQIVND (reference sequence). CDR3 protein: CASEPGGTGLYNEQFF. The CDR3 DNA is TGTGCCAGTGAACCTGGAGGTACGGGTTTGTACAATGAGCAGTTCTTC.

This chain links TRBV7-7 with TRBJ2-2; tentatively, D is TRBD1 (6 bases). The germline V gene has CDR1 SSHAT and CDR2 FNYEAQ (reference sequence). The V and J ends lost 1 base and 5 bases respectively, with 11 bases between them. This CDR3 is built from 15 residues. CDR3 loop: CASSLDRVETGELFF. The DNA for the CDR3 is TGTGCCAGCAGCTTAGACAGGGTCGAAACCGGGGAGCTGTTTTTT.

This clone was found a few times. CDR3 loop: CASTAGGTGETQYF. As DNA, the CDR3 is TGTGCCAGCACCGCGGGGGGGACTGGGGAGACCCAGTACTTC. The chain combines TRBV27 with TRBJ2-5, with 9 positions matching TRBD2. CDR3 length: 14 amino acids. Trimming cost V 7 bases and J 5 bases; bases outside gene matches: 8. Germline V gives CDR1 MNHEY, CDR2 SMNVEV (reference sequence).

The chain has TRBV19 and TRBJ1-1, with D unresolved. The CDR3 extends over 14 amino acids. V lost 3 bases, J lost 0 bases, and 8 bases lay in between. CDR1 is LNHDA, CDR2 SQIVND, per germline (reference sequence). CDR3 sequence reads: CASSILQMNTEAFF. The CDR3 DNA reads as TGTGCCAGTAGTATCTTACAAATGAACACTGAAGCTTTCTTT.

The rearrangement links TRBV2 to TRBJ2-7; tentative D call: TRBD2 (7 bases). Trimming cost V 10 bases and J 7 bases, with 26 bases left between them. The germline V gene encodes CDR1 SNHLY and CDR2 FYNNEI. CDR3 size: 15 residues. CDR3 residues: CATTLSRGGAGEQYF. The CDR3 DNA sequence: TGTGCCACCACACTATCTCGTGGGGGGGCGGGAGAGCAGTACTTC.

The genes are TRBV6-1 and TRBJ1-1, with D uncertain. V was pared by 4 bases and J by 3 bases, with 6 bases between. CDR3 length: 12 amino acids. Germline CDR1 and CDR2: MNHNS and SASEGT. The CDR3 region is CASSVQDTEAFF. CDR3 in DNA: TGTGCCAGCAGTGTGCAGGACACTGAAGCTTTCTTT.

Comment on this clone: The junction departs from germline at one end; a sequencing error may be responsible. V usage is TRBV18 and J usage is TRBJ1-1; TRBD1 matches at 10 bases. Germline lookup yields CDR1 KGHSH and CDR2 LQKENI. The CDR3 is made up of 16 amino acids. The CDR3 sequence: CASSPTGGARNPEAFF. CDR3 DNA: TGTGCCAGCTCACCGACAGGGGGCGCGAGGAACCCTGAAGCTTTCTTT.

V gene TRBV6-6 combines with J gene TRBJ1-3, with D possibly being TRBD1 (5 bases). Trimming stripped 7 bases from V and 4 bases from J, with 11 bases between. This CDR3 spans 13 amino acids. Per germline, CDR1 MNHNY and CDR2 SVGAGI (reference sequence). The CDR3 region has the DNA TGTGCCAGCATCGGGGGAAACGGAAACACCATATATTTT. Residues: CASIGGNGNTIYF.

V gene TRBV10-1 combines with J gene TRBJ2-1; TRBD1 matches 9 bases. This CDR3 has 16 amino acids. Per the germline V gene, CDR1 is WNHNN and CDR2 is SYGVQD (reference sequence). J lost 6 bases, V lost 2 bases, and 8 bases had no gene match. The CDR3, as DNA: TGCGCCAGCAGTGAGGGACAGGGGCCTTGGAGCAATGAGCAGTTCTTC. This sequence encodes CASSEGQGPWSNEQFF.

The chain links TRBV5-1 to TRBJ1-1, with TRBD1 as a possible D gene (5 bases). The CDR3 length is 14 residues. Germline lookup yields CDR1 SGHRS and CDR2 YFSETQ. The V and J ends lost 0 bases and 4 bases respectively, with 10 bases between them. The CDR3 coding sequence is TGCGCCAGCAGCTTGGAGTTAGGGGTCACTGAAGCTTTCTTT. Translation gives CASSLELGVTEAFF.

The rearrangement links TRBV30 to TRBJ1-1; D is ambiguous. The CDR3 has 15 residues. V lost 3 bases to trimming and J lost 0 bases, with 14 bases between them. Germline CDR1 reads GTSNPN; CDR2 reads SVGIG (reference sequence). CDR3 sequence: CAWRKPRFMNTEAFF. The CDR3 DNA is TGTGCCTGGAGAAAACCGAGGTTCATGAACACTGAAGCTTTCTTT.

J is TRBJ1-2 and V is TRBV4-3, with 10 bases identical to TRBD1. The junction had 5 bases not matched to a gene; V was cut back by 0 bases and J by 4 bases. The CDR3 contains 16 residues. Germline values: CDR1 LGHNA, CDR2 YSLEER. In DNA, the CDR3 is TGCGCCAGCAGCCAAGAGACAGGGGGCGGCGTCTATGGCTACACCTTC. As protein: CASSQETGGGVYGYTF.

This clone has only a few counts. This rearrangement joins TRBV4-1 to TRBJ1-4; 8 nucleotides match TRBD1. The CDR3 covers 18 residues. The germline gives CDR1 MGHRA, CDR2 YSYEKL. With V trimmed by 1 base and J by 3 bases, 10 bases remained unmatched. The CDR3 bases are TGCGCCAGCAGCCAAGGGACAGGGTTCGGTAGGGCTAATGAAAAACTGTTTTTT. Translated, it gives CASSQGTGFGRANEKLFF.

This chain joins TRBV7-2 and TRBJ1-3, with unresolved D. CDR3 length equals 15 residues. V dropped 7 bases and J dropped 0 bases, with 13 bases sitting between them. Germline CDR1 SGHTA, CDR2 FQGNSA. The CDR3 DNA reads as TGTGCCAGCATCCTAGGAGTTAACTCTGGAAACACCATATATTTT. Protein sequence: CASILGVNSGNTIYF.

The rearrangement links TRBV5-1 to TRBJ1-1; 8 nucleotides agree with TRBD1. The CDR3 spans 14 residues. Germline CDR1 is SGHRS and CDR2 is YFSETQ. The V segment lost 3 bases and the J segment 10 bases; nucleotides outside the gene matches: 11. The CDR3 nucleotides read TGCGCCAGCAGCTCAACAGGGGGGGAGTATGTAGCTTTCTTT. It specifies CASSSTGGEYVAFF.

V gene TRBV4-1 combines with J gene TRBJ1-6, with a weak D call TRBD1 (6 bases). The CDR3 spans 16 residues. CDR1 and CDR2 (germline): MGHRA, YSYEKL. V gave up 0 bases and J gave up 6 bases, with 12 bases separating them. The CDR3 is CASSQDPRGGNSPLHF. CDR3 DNA: TGCGCCAGCAGCCAAGATCCCAGGGGTGGTAATTCACCCCTCCACTTT.

The chain employs TRBV29-1 and TRBJ1-1; 7 nucleotides match TRBD1. The CDR3 is 14 amino acids. CDR1 and CDR2 (germline): SQVTM, ANQGSEA. The V and J ends lost 4 bases and 2 bases, in that order; junction bases with no gene match: 7. The CDR3 sequence: CSVVGQTLNTEAFF. DNA of the CDR3: TGCAGCGTTGTGGGACAGACCCTAAACACTGAAGCTTTCTTT.

The chain is built from TRBV6-5 and TRBJ2-6; perhaps TRBD2 as D (6 bases). Trimming cost V 2 bases and J 0 bases, with 8 bases left between them. Per the germline V gene, CDR1 is MNHEY and CDR2 is SVGAGI. The CDR3 sequence is 16 residues long. CDR3 nucleotide sequence: TGTGCCAGCAGTTACCACGGGGGCTCTGGGGCCAACGTCCTGACTTTC. Its translation: CASSYHGGSGANVLTF.

This clone was seen just once. The DNA of the CDR3 is TGTGCCAGCTCACCCGGAAGGGGCACCGGGGAGCTGTTTTTT. Translation: CASSPGRGTGELFF. The V gene is TRBV18, the J gene TRBJ2-2, with a possible D match to TRBD1 (5 bases). Germline CDR1 and CDR2: KGHSH and LQKENI. Trimming stripped 3 bases from V and 4 bases from J, with 9 bases between. The CDR3 covers 14 residues. Full variable domain (remainder filled in from reference TRBV18 and TRBJ2-2): NAGVMQNPRHLVRRRGQEARLRCSPMKGHSHVYWYRQLPEEGLKFMVYLQKENIIDESGMPKERFSAEFPKEGPSILRIQQVVRGDSAAYFCASSPGRGTGELFFGEGSRLTVL.

The chain combines TRBV28 with TRBJ1-5; TRBD1 might be the D (5 bases). The V gene lost 2 bases and the J gene lost 5 bases, with 13 bases spanning the gap. The germline V gene encodes CDR1 MDHEN and CDR2 SYDVKM. CDR3 size: 15 residues. The CDR3: CASSLIRQSDQPQHF. In DNA, the CDR3 is TGTGCCAGCAGTTTAATTAGACAGAGCGATCAGCCCCAGCATTTT.